This T cell receptor beta chain was obtained from a study of shared clonotypes between healthy human individuals. Assay: immunoSEQ multiplex PCR; the TCRdb copy retains only in-frame clones and omits some. The repertoire consists of about 1.9 million clones, with around 93% occurring once and the leading ten covering under 2%. The CDR3 totals 13 residues. V shed 1 base and J shed 1 base, with 4 bases lying between them. The germline CDR1 and CDR2 sequences are MDHEN and SYDVKM. To note about this clone: Other DNA sequences in the same sample also yield this CDR3.

Naive CD8 populations comprised CD45RO-negative cells positively selected for CCR7, excluding terminally differentiated effector memory CD45RA+ cells. The receptor was isolated from a man aged 18 to 29 in good health. Some clones in this sample may be carry-over from other donors' samples. The J gene is TRBJ1-1, the V gene TRBV28; D is undetermined. The sample taken for sequencing was naive CD8+ T cells from PBMCs. As DNA, the CDR3 is TGTGCCAGCAGTTTATACAGGAACACTGAAGCTTTCTTT. It codes for CASSLYRNTEAFF.